A single T cell receptor (beta chain) is shown here with its context. The entry originates in a study of T cell changes during pregnancy in multiple sclerosis. Here immunoSEQ multiplex PCR was the method, and the copy in TCRdb shows in-frame clones only, minus some. The sample contains some 17,000 clones, around 90% of which appear only once. The sequencing used CD8+ T cells from peripheral blood mononuclear cells, collected after pregnancy. The receptor's source is a female donor in good health, enrolled as a control in a pregnancy study.

The CDR3 DNA reads TGCGCCAGCAGCCATCCTCGACTAGCGGGGGGTCATCGAGGGCGGGATGAGCAGTTCTTC. This codes for CASSHPRLAGGHRGRDEQFF. The genes are TRBV4-1 and TRBJ2-1; TRBD2 aligns across 13 bases. With V trimmed by 3 bases and J by 8 bases, 19 bases remained unmatched. CDR1 is MGHRA, CDR2 YSYEKL, per germline. This CDR3 has 20 amino acids.